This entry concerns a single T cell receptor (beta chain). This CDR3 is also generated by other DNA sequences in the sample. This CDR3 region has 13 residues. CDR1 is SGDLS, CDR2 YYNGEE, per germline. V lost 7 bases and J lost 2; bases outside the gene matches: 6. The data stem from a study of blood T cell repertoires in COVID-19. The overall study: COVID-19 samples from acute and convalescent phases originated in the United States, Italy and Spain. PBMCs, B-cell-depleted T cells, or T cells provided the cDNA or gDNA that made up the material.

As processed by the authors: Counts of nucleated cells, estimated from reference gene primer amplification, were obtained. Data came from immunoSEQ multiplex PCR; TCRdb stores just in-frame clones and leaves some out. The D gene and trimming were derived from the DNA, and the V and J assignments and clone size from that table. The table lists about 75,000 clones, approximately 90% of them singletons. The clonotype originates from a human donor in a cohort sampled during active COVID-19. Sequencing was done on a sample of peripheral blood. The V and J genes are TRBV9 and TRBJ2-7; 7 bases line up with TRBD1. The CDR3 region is CASSGQGAYEQYF. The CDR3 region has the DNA TGTGCCAGCTCTGGGCAGGGGGCCTACGAGCAGTACTTC. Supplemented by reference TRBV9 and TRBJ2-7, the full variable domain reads DSGVTQTPKHLITATGQRVTLRCSPRSGDLSVYWYQQSLDQGLQFLIQYYNGEERAKGNILERFSAQQFPDLHSELNLSSLELGDSALYFCASSGQGAYEQYFGPGTRLTVT.